A selection of T cell receptor beta chains follows, all from one sample in a study of identical twins. Using its own MiXCR run on the 5' RACE reads, TCRdb lists one record per CDR3 protein. This sample has hundreds of thousands of distinct CDR3 sequences, with about 24% found just once. These data were also filed under a second study, of T cells expressing NK-cell markers.

Sequencing used CD4+ T cells sorted from blood. The source of these receptors is a woman between 18 and 30 years old in good health. CDR3s leave out the opening cysteine and the closing phenylalanine or tryptophan. Clone size is shown for a subset of rows, as once, few, many or a class of expanded clone.

j_gene,abundance,v_gene,len,CDR3aa
TRBJ2-7,.,TRBV20-1,12,SARDLLSSYEQY
TRBJ2-5,.,TRBV10-1,15,ASRRTGGAHPQETQY
TRBJ2-3,few,TRBV30,11,AWSLSLTDTQY
TRBJ2-5,.,TRBV28,12,ASSPLGPGKTQY
TRBJ1-5,few,TRBV10-3,11,AIWTGGNQPQH
TRBJ2-7,.,TRBV11-3,12,ASSLAVHGIEQY
TRBJ2-1,.,TRBV7-6,15,ASSPRTSGSLRDEQF
TRBJ2-3,once,TRBV5-5,12,ASSLMTSTDTQY
TRBJ1-4,few,TRBV5-1,12,ASSWTATNEKLF
TRBJ2-1,.,TRBV20-1,13,SARKVAVLSHEQF
TRBJ2-7,few,TRBV6-1,13,ASSPPSASPYEQY
TRBJ2-7,.,TRBV30,12,AWSVHGLGYEQY
TRBJ2-2,.,TRBV4-3,11,ASSHRFPGELF
TRBJ1-4,.,TRBV20-1,11,SAEGGLKEKLF
TRBJ1-1,few,TRBV5-1,12,ASSLGDTSREAF
TRBJ2-3,few,TRBV5-1,11,ASTSTSADTQY
TRBJ2-2,.,TRBV12-3/TRBV12-4,10,ASTPHIGELF
TRBJ2-2,.,TRBV2,13,ASSVEGLNTGELF
TRBJ2-1,.,TRBV25-1,14,ASSPGTGGAWDEQF
TRBJ2-7,few,TRBV20-1,12,SARDPAPSYEQY
TRBJ2-2,.,TRBV18,13,ASSPLAFDTGELF
TRBJ1-5,few,TRBV20-1,11,SALRTVGEPQH
TRBJ2-3,once,TRBV6-1,13,ASGWRERATDTQY
TRBJ2-2,.,TRBV21-1,11,ASSKRTNGELF
TRBJ2-3,.,TRBV27,12,ASSLAPNTDTQY
TRBJ1-1,few,TRBV20-1,12,SAGSGTGDTEAF
TRBJ2-2,.,TRBV29-1,12,SVDSGLYTGELF
TRBJ1-1,.,TRBV20-1,11,SASRTGATEAF
TRBJ2-5,.,TRBV10-3,11,AIAGTSQETQY
TRBJ2-2,few,TRBV20-1,11,GFGRAVTGELF
TRBJ2-7,.,TRBV9,13,ASSVDYSGSVGQY
TRBJ1-5,many,TRBV20-1,11,SALGHLNQPQH
TRBJ2-7,few,TRBV27,14,ASSLSRAGGNYEQY
TRBJ2-2,.,TRBV7-2,12,ASSLAVPTGELF
TRBJ1-2,.,TRBV6-2/TRBV6-3,10,ASTFGYYGYT
TRBJ1-5,few,TRBV12-3/TRBV12-4,13,ASSLMGRRHQPQH
TRBJ2-3,few,TRBV15,16,ATSREAGTSSIMDTQY
TRBJ2-4,.,TRBV19,14,ASSIMKGATQNIQY
TRBJ2-4,few,TRBV2,9,ASSLTDRPH
TRBJ2-3,many,TRBV27,14,ASSVEGLLYTDTQY
TRBJ1-1,.,TRBV27,12,ASSLSLGVAEAF
TRBJ2-3,.,TRBV7-9,11,ASGTSGGGTQY
TRBJ2-7,few,TRBV12-3/TRBV12-4,15,ASSPGERTSGRVEQY
TRBJ2-7,.,TRBV5-1,13,ASSLALDSSYEQY
TRBJ2-2,.,TRBV29-1,13,SVEDLQGGAGELF
TRBJ2-7,many,TRBV15,13,ATSRARGSFYEQY